Following are 6 T cell receptor beta chains from one sample sequenced in a study of Siglec-9 on CD8 T cells in melanoma. Only in-frame clones appear in the TCRdb table, and some are missing; sequencing was by immunoSEQ multiplex PCR. The sample consists of 25,000 to 30,000 clones, 80% of them appearing once. Sequencing was performed on Siglec-9- CD8+ T cells sorted from blood. All receptors come from a human donor in good health.

The chain joins TRBV6-1 to TRBJ2-7, with D perhaps matching TRBD1 (6 bases). Germline assignment: CDR1 MNHNS and CDR2 SASEGT. The V and J ends lost 1 base and 12 bases respectively, with 22 bases between them. This CDR3 comprises 15 residues. CDR3 protein: CASSEDLNGRSRGYF. CDR3 nucleotide sequence: TGTGCCAGCAGTGAAGATCTAAATGGACGGAGCAGGGGGTACTTC.

The chain joins TRBV29-1 to TRBJ1-2; no clear D. The V gene's germline CDR1 is SQVTM and CDR2 ANQGSEA. Trimming shortened V by 2 bases and J by 2 bases, and 9 bases separated the two germline ends. The CDR3 covers 13 residues. CDR3 sequence reads: CSVENFVNYGYTF. The CDR3 DNA is TGCAGCGTTGAAAACTTCGTAAACTATGGCTACACCTTC.

J is TRBJ2-1 and V is TRBV5-1; 10 bases agree with TRBD2. The CDR3 runs 15 residues. Germline CDR1 reads SGHRS; CDR2 reads YFSETQ. Unmatched junction bases numbered 5, after V lost 4 bases and J lost 4 bases. For the CDR3, the DNA is TGCGCCAGCAGCGAAGGGACTAGCGCTTACAATGAGCAGTTCTTC. Amino acids: CASSEGTSAYNEQFF. Full variable domain (missing parts from reference TRBV5-1 and TRBJ2-1): KAGVTQTPRYLIKTRGQQVTLSCSPISGHRSVSWYQQTPGQGLQFLFEYFSETQRNKGNFPGRFSGRQFSNSRSEMNVSTLELGDSALYLCASSEGTSAYNEQFFGPGTRLTVL.

The chain uses TRBV29-1 and TRBJ1-2; D is possibly TRBD1 (5 bases). Looked up from germline, CDR1 is SQVTM and CDR2 is ANQGSEA. Trimming took off 4 bases at V and 7 bases at J, with 16 bases between the two ends. The CDR3 contains 13 residues. The CDR3 reads CSVVPPGVGGYTF. CDR3 DNA: TGCAGCGTTGTACCTCCGGGGGTGGGTGGCTACACCTTC.

The chain combines TRBV7-6 with TRBJ1-2; 11 bases are shared with TRBD1. The CDR3 extends over 16 amino acids. The ends lost 3 bases at V and 2 bases at J; junction bases unmatched: 5. CDR1 and CDR2 (germline): SGHVS, FNYEAQ. The DNA of the CDR3 is TGTGCCAGCAGCTTGACCCGGGACAGGGGGAACTATGGCTACACCTTC. Translating gives CASSLTRDRGNYGYTF.

The rearrangement uses TRBV28 and TRBJ2-3; tentatively, D is TRBD1 or TRBD2 (5 bases each). The CDR3 is 14 amino acids. Germline V lookup: CDR1 MDHEN, CDR2 SYDVKM. The V end was cut by 4 bases, the J end by 2 bases, with 10 bases between. The CDR3 loop reads CASSSDGTTDTQYF. Written as DNA, the CDR3 is TGTGCCAGCAGTTCGGACGGGACCACAGATACGCAGTATTTT.